The entry below gives a single T cell receptor beta chain sequence along with its context. The antigen is unknown. Primed by a sample-barcoded 5' primer and a J-beta primer mix, a second PCR proceeded for about 7 to 11 cycles. Each cDNA molecule was tagged by a template-switch adaptor with 12 random nucleotides. TCRdb recomputed calls from the 5' RACE reads with MiXCR, one row per CDR3 protein. The table records more than 500,000 distinct CDR3 sequences, 27% of them present only once. Staff drew 9 to 10 milliliters of peripheral blood from each donor. The sample originates from a study of blood T cells in healthy people across ages. Study-level findings and limits: Among T cells, TCR beta diversity per million cells dropped roughly linearly as age rose. There was a strong correlation between TCR beta diversity and naive T cell percentage.

Germline values: CDR1 SGHTA, CDR2 FQGNSA. Between the trimmed V and J ends, which lost 3 bases and 4 bases, there was a span of 7 bases. This CDR3 comprises 13 residues. The chain uses TRBV7-2 and TRBJ2-1; D is ambiguous. Material: blood. The sequence came from a woman aged 70-85 years in good health. This CDR3 is CASSFSAYNEQFF. CDR3 nucleotides: TGTGCCAGCAGCTTCAGCGCTTACAATGAGCAGTTCTTC.